Below are 25 T cell receptor beta chains sequenced from a single sample in a study of blood T cell repertoires in COVID-19. Sequenced by immunoSEQ multiplex PCR; TCRdb stores in-frame clones only, minus some. The table includes 95,000 to 150,000 clones, about 79% detected once. The sample comprised peripheral blood. The receptor set was obtained from a woman aged 70-85 years with acute or convalescent COVID-19.

This clone occurred a few times. The rearrangement links TRBV10-1 to TRBJ2-3, with a possible D match to TRBD2 (5 bases). Germline CDR1 reads WNHNN; CDR2 reads SYGVQD (reference sequence). Deletions cut 0 bases from V and 5 bases from J, with 9 bases between. The CDR3 consists of 14 residues. CDR3: CASSESAGGDTQYF. CDR3 nucleotide sequence: TGCGCCAGCAGTGAGTCGGCAGGAGGAGATACGCAGTATTTT.

This CDR3 is CASSFGQGAYYGYTF. The CDR3, as DNA: TGTGCCAGCAGTTTCGGGCAGGGGGCGTACTATGGCTACACCTTC. The rearrangement uses TRBV27 and TRBJ1-2; TRBD1 matches at 8 bases. Germline CDR1 reads MNHEY; CDR2 reads SMNVEV (reference sequence). The CDR3 has 15 residues. Germline trimming cut 3 bases from V and 3 bases from J; bases unmatched to any gene: 6.

CDR3 coding DNA: TGTGCCAGCAGCGGGAACAGCCTAAATCAGCCCCAGCATTTT. It specifies CASSGNSLNQPQHF. The chain links TRBV9 to TRBJ1-5; no clear D. V gave up 3 bases and J gave up 4 bases, with 11 bases separating them. This CDR3 contains 14 residues. The V gene's germline CDR1 is SGDLS and CDR2 YYNGEE. Full variable domain (missing parts from reference TRBV9 and TRBJ1-5): DSGVTQTPKHLITATGQRVTLRCSPRSGDLSVYWYQQSLDQGLQFLIQYYNGEERAKGNILERFSAQQFPDLHSELNLSSLELGDSALYFCASSGNSLNQPQHFGDGTRLSIL.

The rearrangement uses TRBV7-6 and TRBJ2-1, with TRBD2 matching 9 bases. Losses at the gene ends were 1 base for V and 0 bases for J; bases not matched to a gene: 1. Germline V gene data show CDR1 as SGHVS and CDR2 as FNYEAQ. The CDR3 runs to 16 residues. The CDR3 region is CASSLVTSGSYNEQFF. The CDR3 DNA is TGTGCCAGCAGCTTAGTGACTAGCGGCTCCTACAATGAGCAGTTCTTC.

The rearrangement links TRBV10-3 to TRBJ1-5; 9 bases are a match to TRBD1. The CDR3 length is 13 residues. CDR1 ENHRY and CDR2 SYGVKD come from the germline V gene. V trimming: 6 bases; J trimming: 7 bases; junction bases outside the gene matches: 4. The CDR3 nucleotides are TGTGCCATCAGCCGGGACAGGGCCCAGCCCCAGCATTTT. This gives the protein CAISRDRAQPQHF.

The V call is TRBV7-6, the J call TRBJ1-4, with D possibly matching TRBD1 (6 bases). The V end was cut by 3 bases, the J end by 8 bases, with 13 bases between. CDR3 length: 14 amino acids. Germline V gene data show CDR1 as SGHVS and CDR2 as FNYEAQ. The CDR3 spells CASSFRDNGEKLFF. The DNA for the CDR3 is TGTGCCAGCAGCTTCCGGGACAATGGCGAAAAACTGTTTTTT.

This rearrangement joins TRBV10-2 to TRBJ2-3, with TRBD2 matching 11 bases. Germline V gene sequence: CDR1 WSHSY, CDR2 SAAADI. This CDR3 comprises 14 residues. V shed 10 bases, J shed 6 bases, and the junction held 9 bases outside the gene matches. The CDR3 sequence: CATSDGLAGDTQYF. Written as DNA, the CDR3 is TGCGCCACCTCAGACGGACTAGCGGGCGATACGCAGTATTTT.

V gene TRBV6-5 combines with J gene TRBJ2-5; no reliable D call. V was shortened by 2 bases and J by 7 bases, with 11 bases between the two germline ends. The germline CDR1 and CDR2 sequences are MNHEY and SVGAGI. CDR3 length equals 13 residues. Here the CDR3 DNA reads TGTGCCAGCAGTTACGACATGACCGGGACCCAGTACTTC. As protein: CASSYDMTGTQYF.

The V and J genes are TRBV29-1 and TRBJ1-2; weak D call: TRBD1 (5 bases). CDR3 length: 12 residues. Trimming removed 6 bases from V and 8 bases from J, with 16 bases in between. Germline CDR1 reads SQVTM; CDR2 reads ANQGSEA. The CDR3 DNA reads TGCAGCGTCTCGGACGGGGGAGAAGGCTACACCTTC. Its translation: CSVSDGGEGYTF.

The chain recombines TRBV5-1 with TRBJ1-5; 11 nucleotides match TRBD1. CDR3 size: 14 residues. Germline V gene data show CDR1 as SGHRS and CDR2 as YFSETQ. V gave up 4 bases and J gave up 6 bases; unmatched junction bases: 3. CDR3 sequence (DNA): TGCGCCAGCAGCCAGGGACAGGGGGGTCAGCCCCAGCATTTT. Its translation is CASSQGQGGQPQHF.

This clone was seen only a few times. This chain uses TRBV14 with TRBJ1-1, with TRBD1 identical over 8 bases. This CDR3 contains 12 residues. Losses at the gene ends were 6 bases for V and 9 bases for J; bases not matched to a gene: 6. Germline V gene sequence: CDR1 SGHDN, CDR2 FVKESK. CDR3 sequence reads: CASRLGTGQAFF. The CDR3 DNA reads TGTGCCAGCAGACTCGGGACAGGACAAGCTTTCTTT.

This clone has only one observation. This chain connects TRBV2 to TRBJ2-3, with TRBD2 matching 10 bases. V was pared by 6 bases and J by 4 bases, with 16 bases of the junction left unmatched. Germline assignment: CDR1 SNHLY and CDR2 FYNNEI. The CDR3 spans 18 residues. DNA of the CDR3: TGTGCCAGCAGGAGCGGGGGGGCCTCTTCCATTCTGTCAGATACGCAGTATTTT. It yields the protein CASRSGGASSILSDTQYF.

This clone was seen only a few times. The chain employs TRBV6-5 and TRBJ1-1, with 7 bases matching TRBD1. The CDR3 is 14 residues long. Germline V gene data show CDR1 as MNHEY and CDR2 as SVGAGI. Losses at the gene ends were 6 bases for V and 5 bases for J; bases not matched to a gene: 9. The CDR3 nucleotides are TGTGCCAGCAGGACGACGACAGGGCGGACTGAAGCTTTCTTT. Encoded protein: CASRTTTGRTEAFF.

The chain couples TRBV7-3 to TRBJ2-1, with TRBD2 matching 7 bases. The CDR3 has 15 residues. The V segment lost 5 bases and the J segment 5 bases; nucleotides outside the gene matches: 9. Per germline, CDR1 SGHTA and CDR2 FQGTGA. The CDR3: CASSPTPGGNNEQFF. The DNA for the CDR3 is TGTGCCAGCAGCCCTACTCCCGGGGGGAACAATGAGCAGTTCTTC.

The rearrangement links TRBV2 to TRBJ2-6; D is unresolved. Deletions cut 4 bases from V and 2 bases from J, with 6 bases between. Per the germline V gene, CDR1 is SNHLY and CDR2 is FYNNEI. The CDR3 spans 14 residues. The CDR3 region has the DNA TGTGCCAGCAGTGGGCCACCTGGGGCCAACGTCCTGACTTTC. This sequence encodes CASSGPPGANVLTF.

This clone was picked up one time. This chain joins TRBV4-1 and TRBJ1-2; 10 bases map to TRBD1. Trimming took 1 base from V and 6 from J; bases not matched to a gene: 8. From germline, CDR1 is MGHRA and CDR2 YSYEKL. This CDR3 is built from 16 residues. CDR3 in amino acids: CASSQVLGQGLDGYTF. In DNA form, the CDR3 reads TGCGCCAGCAGCCAAGTGTTGGGACAGGGGTTAGATGGCTACACCTTC.

This clone has only one observation. This rearrangement joins TRBV7-2 to TRBJ2-5, with 11 positions matching TRBD1. The junction had 4 bases not matched to a gene; V was cut back by 0 bases and J by 4 bases. The V gene's germline CDR1 is SGHTA and CDR2 FQGNSA. CDR3 length: 16 amino acids. In DNA form, the CDR3 reads TGTGCCAGCAGCTTAGCCATGGACAGGGGGCGAGAGACCCAGTACTTC. Protein: CASSLAMDRGRETQYF.

This chain uses TRBV6-2 or TRBV6-3 with TRBJ2-7, with 8 bases matching TRBD2. The CDR3 has 16 amino acids. Germline trimming cut 5 bases from V and 3 bases from J; bases unmatched to any gene: 12. Germline V gene data show CDR1 as MNHEY and CDR2 as SVGEGT. This CDR3 reads CASSHGTSGIYYEQYV. The CDR3 DNA sequence: TGTGCCAGCAGTCACGGGACTAGTGGGATATACTACGAGCAGTACGTC.

V is TRBV19 and J is TRBJ1-5; D is unresolved. This CDR3 contains 15 residues. Deletions cut 2 bases from V and 0 bases from J, with 8 bases between. Germline assignment: CDR1 LNHDA and CDR2 SQIVND (reference sequence). This CDR3 reads CASSITDYSNQPQHF. The CDR3 nucleotides read TGTGCCAGTAGTATAACGGACTATAGCAATCAGCCCCAGCATTTT.

A note on this clone: The same CDR3 is also encoded by other DNA sequences in this sample. The CDR3 DNA is TGTGCTAGTGGTTTGGGACAGGGCTACGGCTACACCTTC. Translating it yields CASGLGQGYGYTF. The J gene is TRBJ1-2, the V gene TRBV12-5; 7 nucleotides line up with TRBD1. The CDR3 sequence is 13 residues long. CDR1 and CDR2 (germline): LGHNT, FRNRAP. Trimming removed 1 base from V and 8 bases from J; junction bases left unmatched: 4.

The V and J genes are TRBV18 and TRBJ1-5; tentatively, D is TRBD1 (5 bases). The germline V gene encodes CDR1 KGHSH and CDR2 LQKENI. CDR3 length equals 17 residues. Deletions cut 4 bases from V and 3 bases from J, with 19 bases between. CDR3 DNA: TGTGCCAGCTCACTCCGGAGCAAAGGGGCTTACAATCAGCCCCAGCATTTT. It translates to CASSLRSKGAYNQPQHF. The complete variable domain, with remaining parts taken from reference TRBV18 and TRBJ1-5, reads NAGVMQNPRHLVRRRGQEARLRCSPMKGHSHVYWYRQLPEEGLKFMVYLQKENIIDESGMPKERFSAEFPKEGPSILRIQQVVRGDSAAYFCASSLRSKGAYNQPQHFGDGTRLSIL.

This sequence joins TRBV6-5 and TRBJ2-1; TRBD1 matches at 7 bases. This CDR3 comprises 12 residues. Germline V gene lookup returns CDR1 MNHEY and CDR2 SVGAGI. Trimming took 10 bases from V and 7 from J; bases not matched to a gene: 7. The CDR3 is CATWDRMNEQFF. The CDR3 DNA sequence: TGTGCCACCTGGGACAGAATGAATGAGCAGTTCTTC.

Only a few counts were recorded for this clone. The CDR3 here is CASSSRTGNYGYTF. The CDR3 bases are TGTGCCAGCAGCTCAAGGACAGGGAACTATGGCTACACCTTC. The chain carries TRBV7-2 and TRBJ1-2; 8 nucleotides agree with TRBD1. Looked up from germline, CDR1 is SGHTA and CDR2 is FQGNSA. J gave up 2 bases and V 4 bases, and 3 bases lay outside the gene matches. This CDR3 is 14 amino acids long.

This clone was counted many times. The gene calls are TRBV6-5 and TRBJ1-6; TRBD1 agrees at 10 bases. The V segment lost 5 bases and the J segment 10 bases; nucleotides outside the gene matches: 2. Germline CDR1 is MNHEY and CDR2 is SVGAGI. The length of the CDR3 is 13 residues. CDR3 DNA: TGTGCCAGCAGTAAGACAGGGGGCTCACCCCTCCACTTT. Protein sequence: CASSKTGGSPLHF.

The rearrangement joins TRBV4-2 to TRBJ2-5; TRBD2 might be the D (6 bases). Germline CDR1 and CDR2: LGHNA and YNFKEQ. Trimming removed 0 bases at V and 5 bases at J, with 13 bases between. The CDR3 loop spans 15 amino acids. CDR3 residues: CASSQDLAGMETQYF. The CDR3 nucleotides are TGTGCCAGCAGCCAAGATCTGGCGGGGATGGAGACCCAGTACTTC.